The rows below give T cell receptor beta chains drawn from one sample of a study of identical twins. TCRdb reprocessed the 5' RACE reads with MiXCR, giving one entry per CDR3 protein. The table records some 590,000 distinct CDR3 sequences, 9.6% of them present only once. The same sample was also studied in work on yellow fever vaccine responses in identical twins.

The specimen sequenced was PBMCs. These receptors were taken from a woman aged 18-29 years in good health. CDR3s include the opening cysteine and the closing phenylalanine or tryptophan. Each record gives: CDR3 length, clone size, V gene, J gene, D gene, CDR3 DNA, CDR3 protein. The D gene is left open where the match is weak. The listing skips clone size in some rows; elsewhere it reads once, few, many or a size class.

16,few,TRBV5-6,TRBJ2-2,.,TGTGCCAGCAGCTTGGATGTGGGGGAGTTCACCGGGGAGCTGTTTTTT,CASSLDVGEFTGELFF
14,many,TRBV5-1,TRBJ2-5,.,TGCGCCAGCAACGATGGGGGAAGCGGGGAGACCCAGTACTTC,CASNDGGSGETQYF
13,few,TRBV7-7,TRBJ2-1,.,TGTGCTAGCAGCCACACTATGGGATCGGAGCAGTTCTTC,CASSHTMGSEQFF
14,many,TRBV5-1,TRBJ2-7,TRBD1,TGCGCCAGCAGCTACCGGGACAGTGCCTCCGAGCAGTACTTC,CASSYRDSASEQYF
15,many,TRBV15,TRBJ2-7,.,TGTGCCACCAGCAGGGGGAATGGGGACGCCGACGAGCAGTACTTC,CATSRGNGDADEQYF
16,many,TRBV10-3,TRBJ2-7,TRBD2,TGTGCCATCAGTGATAGGGGAGGGGATAGCTTCAACGAGCAGTACTTC,CAISDRGGDSFNEQYF
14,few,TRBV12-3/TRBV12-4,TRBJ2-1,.,TGTGCCAGCAGTCCCGGGGGGCAGTACAATGAGCAGTTCTTC,CASSPGGQYNEQFF
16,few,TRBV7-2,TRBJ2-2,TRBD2,TGTGCCAGCAGCTTAACCAGCGGGGTGAACACCGGGGAGCTGTTTTTT,CASSLTSGVNTGELFF
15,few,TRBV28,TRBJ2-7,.,TGTGCCAGCCTAAGTTCCGCCGGGGGTCCCTACGAGCAGTACTTC,CASLSSAGGPYEQYF
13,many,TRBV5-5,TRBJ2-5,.,TGTGCCAGCAGCCCGAAACCCGAAGAGACCCAGTACTTC,CASSPKPEETQYF
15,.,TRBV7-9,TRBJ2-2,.,TGTGCCAGCAGACCAGACGGAACGAACACCGGGGAGCTGTTTTTT,CASRPDGTNTGELFF
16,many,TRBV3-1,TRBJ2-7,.,TGTGCCAGCAGCCCCGACCGAGGGGGTTTCTCCTACGAGCAGTACTTC,CASSPDRGGFSYEQYF
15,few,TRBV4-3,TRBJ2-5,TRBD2,TGCGCCAGCAGCTACGTAGCGGGCGACCAAGAGACCCAGTACTTC,CASSYVAGDQETQYF
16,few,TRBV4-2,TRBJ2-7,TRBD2,TGTGCCAGCAGCCAAGAGGTGGGCCCAGCGGGAGGCGAGCAGTACTTC,CASSQEVGPAGGEQYF
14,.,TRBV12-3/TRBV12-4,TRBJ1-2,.,TGTGCCAGCAGTTTCGGGGGGCTCGCAGGGGGCTACACCTTC,CASSFGGLAGGYTF
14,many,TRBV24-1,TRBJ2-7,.,TGTGCCACCAGTCAGGACACCCGCCCCTACGAGCAGTACTTC,CATSQDTRPYEQYF
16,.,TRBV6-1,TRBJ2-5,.,TGTGCCAGCAGTCAGAGGCTTCGAGCCCCTCCGGAGACCCAGTACTTC,CASSQRLRAPPETQYF
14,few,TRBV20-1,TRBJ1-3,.,TGCAGTGCTAATGAACGTAGCTCTGGAAACACCATATATTTT,CSANERSSGNTIYF
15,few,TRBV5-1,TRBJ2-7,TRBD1,TGCGCCAGCAGCTCCGGCACAGGGGACTCCTACGAGCAGTACTTC,CASSSGTGDSYEQYF
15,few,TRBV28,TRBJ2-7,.,TGTGCCAGCAGACCCGACCGGGCTGGGAGCTACGAGCAGTACTTC,CASRPDRAGSYEQYF
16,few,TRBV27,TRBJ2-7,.,TGTGCCAGCAGTGGCCCGGGGGCCTCCCATCCCCACGAGCAGTACTTC,CASSGPGASHPHEQYF
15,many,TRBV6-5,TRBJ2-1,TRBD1,TGTGCCAGCAGTTACCAAGGGACAGGGGGCAATGAGCAGTTCTTC,CASSYQGTGGNEQFF
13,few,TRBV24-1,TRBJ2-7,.,TGTGCCACCAGTGATTCGAGCAGGGACGAGCAGTACTTC,CATSDSSRDEQYF
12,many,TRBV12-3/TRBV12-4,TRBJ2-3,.,TGTGCCAGCAGTTCGGAAACAGATACGCAGTATTTT,CASSSETDTQYF
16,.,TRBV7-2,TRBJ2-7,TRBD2,TGTGCCAGCAGCCCCTATGGAGCGGGAGGGGTTGTCGAGCAGTACTTC,CASSPYGAGGVVEQYF
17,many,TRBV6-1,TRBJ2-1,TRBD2,TGTGCCAGCAGTGATGGGACGCTAGCGGTGCAATACAATGAGCAGTTCTTC,CASSDGTLAVQYNEQFF
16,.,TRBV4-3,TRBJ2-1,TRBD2,TGCGCCAGCAGCCAAGAGGGCCTAGCGGGAGCTAATGAGCAGTTCTTC,CASSQEGLAGANEQFF
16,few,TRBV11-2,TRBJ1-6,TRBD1,TGTGCCAGCAGCTCAGACGGAGGGGGCGCCCGGTCACCCCTCCACTTT,CASSSDGGGARSPLHF
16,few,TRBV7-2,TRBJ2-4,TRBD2,TGTGCCAGCAGCCTGATAGCGGGATTAGCCAAAAACATTCAGTACTTC,CASSLIAGLAKNIQYF
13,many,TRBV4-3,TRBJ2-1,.,TGCGCCAGCAGCCAAGTAGGGACCGATGAGCAGTTCTTC,CASSQVGTDEQFF
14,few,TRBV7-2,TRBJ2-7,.,TGCGCCAGCACGGATGTGGGATGGAACTACGAGCAGTACTTC,CASTDVGWNYEQYF
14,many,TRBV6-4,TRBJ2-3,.,TGTGCCAGCAGTAGGGATAAGGGCACAGATACGCAGTATTTT,CASSRDKGTDTQYF